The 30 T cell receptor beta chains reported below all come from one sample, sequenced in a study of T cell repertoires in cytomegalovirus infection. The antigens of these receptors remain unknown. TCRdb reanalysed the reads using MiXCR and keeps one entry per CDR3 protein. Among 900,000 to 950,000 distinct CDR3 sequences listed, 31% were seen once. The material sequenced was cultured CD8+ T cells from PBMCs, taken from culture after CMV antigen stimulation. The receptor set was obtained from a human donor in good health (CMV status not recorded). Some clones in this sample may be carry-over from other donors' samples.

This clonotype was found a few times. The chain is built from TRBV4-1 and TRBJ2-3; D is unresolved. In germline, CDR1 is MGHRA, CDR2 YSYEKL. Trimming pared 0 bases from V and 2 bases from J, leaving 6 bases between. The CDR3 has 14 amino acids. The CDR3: CASSQELDTDTQYF. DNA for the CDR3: TGCGCCAGCAGCCAAGAGTTGGACACAGATACGCAGTATTTT.

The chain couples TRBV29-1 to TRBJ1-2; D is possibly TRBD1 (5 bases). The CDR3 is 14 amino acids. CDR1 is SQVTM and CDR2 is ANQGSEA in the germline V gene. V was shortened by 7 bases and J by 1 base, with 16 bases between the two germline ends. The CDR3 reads CSAKPDSVNYGYTF. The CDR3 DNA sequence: TGCAGCGCTAAGCCAGACAGCGTTAACTATGGCTACACCTTC. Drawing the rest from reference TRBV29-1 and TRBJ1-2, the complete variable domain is SAVISQKPSRDICQRGTSLTIQCQVDSQVTMMFWYRQQPGQSLTLIATANQGSEATYESGFVIDKFPISRPNLTFSTLTVSNMSPEDSSIYLCSAKPDSVNYGYTFGSGTRLTVV.

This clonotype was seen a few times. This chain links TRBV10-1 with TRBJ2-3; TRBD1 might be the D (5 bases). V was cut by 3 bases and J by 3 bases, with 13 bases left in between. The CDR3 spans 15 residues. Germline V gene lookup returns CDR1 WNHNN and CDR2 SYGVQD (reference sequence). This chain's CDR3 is CASSDIQGGTDTQYF. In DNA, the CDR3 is TGCGCCAGCAGTGATATCCAGGGTGGGACAGATACGCAGTATTTT.

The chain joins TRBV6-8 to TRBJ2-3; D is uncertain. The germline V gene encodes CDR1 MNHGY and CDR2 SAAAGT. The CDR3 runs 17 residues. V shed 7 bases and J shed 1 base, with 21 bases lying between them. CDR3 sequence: CASTDRVGPSGTDTQYF. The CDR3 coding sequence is TGTGCCAGCACGGACCGGGTTGGGCCCAGCGGCACAGATACGCAGTATTTT.

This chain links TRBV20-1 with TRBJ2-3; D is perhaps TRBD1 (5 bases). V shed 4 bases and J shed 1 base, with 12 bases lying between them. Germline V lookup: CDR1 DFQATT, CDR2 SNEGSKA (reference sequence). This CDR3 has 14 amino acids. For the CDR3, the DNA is TGCAGTGCTAACCAGGGTTTTCGCACAGATACGCAGTATTTT. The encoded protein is CSANQGFRTDTQYF.

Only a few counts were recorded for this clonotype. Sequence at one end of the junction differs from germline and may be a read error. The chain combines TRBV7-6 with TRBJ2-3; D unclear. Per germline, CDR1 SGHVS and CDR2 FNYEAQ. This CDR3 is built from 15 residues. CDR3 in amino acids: CASSLSEIAGDTQYF. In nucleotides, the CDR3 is TGTGCTAGCAGCTTAAGTGAAATAGCTGGGGATACGCAGTATTTT. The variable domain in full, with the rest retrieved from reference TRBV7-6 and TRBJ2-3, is GAGVSQSPRYKVTKRGQDVALRCDPISGHVSLYWYRQALGQGPEFLTYFNYEAQQDKSGLPNDRFSAERPEGSISTLTIQRTEQRDSAMYRCASSLSEIAGDTQYFGPGTRLTVL.

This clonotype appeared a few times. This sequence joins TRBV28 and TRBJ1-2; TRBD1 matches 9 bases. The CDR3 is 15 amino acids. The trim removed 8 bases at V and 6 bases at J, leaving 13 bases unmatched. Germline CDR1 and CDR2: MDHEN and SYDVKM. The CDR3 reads CASDGTGILSDGYTF. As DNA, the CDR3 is TGTGCCAGCGACGGGACAGGGATTTTGAGTGATGGCTACACCTTC.

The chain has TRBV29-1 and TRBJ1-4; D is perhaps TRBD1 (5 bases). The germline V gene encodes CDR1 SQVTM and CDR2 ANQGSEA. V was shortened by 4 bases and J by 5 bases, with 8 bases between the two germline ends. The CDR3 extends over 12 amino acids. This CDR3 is CSVVWTNEKLFF. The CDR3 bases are TGCAGCGTTGTTTGGACAAATGAAAAACTGTTTTTT.

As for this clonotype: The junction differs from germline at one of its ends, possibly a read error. The CDR3 sequence is CTTSVGMSNEQFF. The DNA for the CDR3 is TGTACCACCAGTGTGGGGATGAGCAATGAGCAGTTCTTC. V and J are TRBV24-1 and TRBJ2-1, with D unclear. Germline V gene data show CDR1 as KGHDR and CDR2 as SFDVKD. The length of the CDR3 is 13 residues.

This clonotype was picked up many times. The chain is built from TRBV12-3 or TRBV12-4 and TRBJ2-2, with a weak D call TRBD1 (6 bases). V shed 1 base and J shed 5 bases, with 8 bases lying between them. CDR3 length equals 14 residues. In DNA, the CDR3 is TGTGCCAGCAGTTTAGTCCAGGGGACCGGGGAGCTGTTTTTT. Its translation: CASSLVQGTGELFF.

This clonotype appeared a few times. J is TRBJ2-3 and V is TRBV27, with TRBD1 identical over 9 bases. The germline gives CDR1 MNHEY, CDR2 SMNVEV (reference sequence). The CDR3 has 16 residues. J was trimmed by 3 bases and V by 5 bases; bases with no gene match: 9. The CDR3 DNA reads TGTGCCAGCAGTCCAAAGGGGACAGGGTGGACAGATACGCAGTATTTT. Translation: CASSPKGTGWTDTQYF.

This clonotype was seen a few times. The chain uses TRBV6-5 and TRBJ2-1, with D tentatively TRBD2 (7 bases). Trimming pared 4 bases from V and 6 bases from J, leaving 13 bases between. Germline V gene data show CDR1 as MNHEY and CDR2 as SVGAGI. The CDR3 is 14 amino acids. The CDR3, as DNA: TGTGCCAGCAGTTGGAGGGGGGGGGCCAATGAGCAGTTCTTC. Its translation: CASSWRGGANEQFF.

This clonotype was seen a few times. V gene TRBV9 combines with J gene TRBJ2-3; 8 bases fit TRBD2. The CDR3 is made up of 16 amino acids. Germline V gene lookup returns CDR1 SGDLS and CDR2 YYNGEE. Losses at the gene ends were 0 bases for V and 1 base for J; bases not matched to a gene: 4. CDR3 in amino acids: CASSVEAGGRTDTQYF. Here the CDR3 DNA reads TGTGCCAGCAGCGTAGAGGCGGGGGGCCGCACAGATACGCAGTATTTT.

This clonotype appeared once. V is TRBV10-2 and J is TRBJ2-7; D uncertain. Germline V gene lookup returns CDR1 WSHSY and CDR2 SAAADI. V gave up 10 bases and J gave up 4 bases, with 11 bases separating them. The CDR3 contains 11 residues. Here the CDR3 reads CATLSAYEQYF. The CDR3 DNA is TGCGCCACCTTATCCGCATACGAGCAGTACTTC.

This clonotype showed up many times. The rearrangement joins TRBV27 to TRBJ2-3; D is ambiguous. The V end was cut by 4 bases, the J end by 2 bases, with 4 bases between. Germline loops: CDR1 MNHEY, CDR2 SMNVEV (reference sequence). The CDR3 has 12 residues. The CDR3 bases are TGTGCCAGCAGTTCCGCCACAGATACGCAGTATTTT. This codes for CASSSATDTQYF.

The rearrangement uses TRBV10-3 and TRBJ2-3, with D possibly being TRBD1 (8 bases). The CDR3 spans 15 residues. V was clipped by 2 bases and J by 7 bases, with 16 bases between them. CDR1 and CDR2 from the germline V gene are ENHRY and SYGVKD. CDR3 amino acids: CAISEPNRGGNTQYF. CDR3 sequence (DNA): TGTGCCATCAGTGAGCCCAACAGGGGGGGGAATACGCAGTATTTT.

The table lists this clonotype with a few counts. Written as DNA, the CDR3 is TGTGCCAGCAGTATAGGGCTAGGGTTAGCGGGGGGGCGAGACAATGAGCAGTTCTTC. Protein product: CASSIGLGLAGGRDNEQFF. V and J are TRBV6-4 and TRBJ2-1; 11 bases agree with TRBD2. J lost 5 bases, V lost 5 bases, and 17 bases had no gene match. This CDR3 comprises 19 residues. Germline loops: CDR1 MRHNA, CDR2 SNTAGT.

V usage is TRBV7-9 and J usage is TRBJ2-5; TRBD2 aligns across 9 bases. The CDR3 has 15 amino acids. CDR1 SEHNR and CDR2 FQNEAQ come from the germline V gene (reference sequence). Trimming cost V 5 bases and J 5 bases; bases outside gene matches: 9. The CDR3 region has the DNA TGTGCCAGCAGCGCCTTAGCGGGGGCCGGGGAGACCCAGTACTTC. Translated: CASSALAGAGETQYF.

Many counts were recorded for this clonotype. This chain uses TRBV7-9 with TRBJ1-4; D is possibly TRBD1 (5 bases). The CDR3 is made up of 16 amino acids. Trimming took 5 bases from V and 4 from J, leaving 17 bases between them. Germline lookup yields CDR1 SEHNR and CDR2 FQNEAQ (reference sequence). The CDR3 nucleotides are TGTGCCAGCAGCCTGGGACGAAGGCGGAGTAATGAAAAACTGTTTTTT. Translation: CASSLGRRRSNEKLFF.

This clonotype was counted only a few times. CDR3 nucleotides: TGCAGTAAAGGTTGGGGGCCTGAAGCTTTCTTT. Translated: CSKGWGPEAFF. The genes are TRBV20-1 and TRBJ1-1; TRBD1 is a possible D gene (6 bases). CDR1 and CDR2 (germline): DFQATT, SNEGSKA (reference sequence). Trimming cost V 8 bases and J 6 bases, with 13 bases left between them. This CDR3 region has 11 residues.

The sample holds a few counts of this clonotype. CDR3 in amino acids: CASSSPTQRGQESYEQYF. The CDR3 DNA reads as TGTGCCAGCAGCTCCCCTACCCAACGGGGACAGGAGTCCTACGAGCAGTACTTC. The V and J genes are TRBV7-9 and TRBJ2-7; 8 positions agree with TRBD1. The J segment lost 1 base and the V segment lost 4 bases, leaving 15 bases of the junction unmatched. This CDR3 has 18 amino acids. Germline CDR1 is SEHNR and CDR2 is FQNEAQ (reference sequence).

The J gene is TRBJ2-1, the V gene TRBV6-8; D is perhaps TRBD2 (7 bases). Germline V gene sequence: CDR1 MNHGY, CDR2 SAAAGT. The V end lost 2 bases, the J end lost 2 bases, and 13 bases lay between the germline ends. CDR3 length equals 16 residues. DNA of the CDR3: TGTGCCAGCAGTTACGGGGGGGGGGCCCCCTACAATGAGCAGTTCTTC. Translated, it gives CASSYGGGAPYNEQFF.

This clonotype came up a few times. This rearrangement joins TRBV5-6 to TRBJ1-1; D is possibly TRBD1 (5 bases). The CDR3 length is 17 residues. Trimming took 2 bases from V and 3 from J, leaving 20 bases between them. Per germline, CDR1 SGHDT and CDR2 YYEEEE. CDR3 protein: CASSFAQGLGVDTEAFF. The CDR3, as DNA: TGTGCCAGCAGCTTTGCCCAGGGTTTAGGTGTGGACACTGAAGCTTTCTTT. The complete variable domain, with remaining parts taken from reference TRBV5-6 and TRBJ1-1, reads DAGVTQSPTHLIKTRGQQVTLRCSPKSGHDTVSWYQQALGQGPQFIFQYYEEEERQRGNFPDRFSGHQFPNYSSELNVNALLLGDSALYLCASSFAQGLGVDTEAFFGQGTRLTVV.

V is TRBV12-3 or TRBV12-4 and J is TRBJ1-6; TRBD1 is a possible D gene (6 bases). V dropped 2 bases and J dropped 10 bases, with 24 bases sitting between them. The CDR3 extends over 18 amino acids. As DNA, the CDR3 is TGTGCCAGCAGTTTAAAAAGTCAAGGTCAGGGGAGATCCTCACCCCTCCACTTT. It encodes CASSLKSQGQGRSSPLHF.

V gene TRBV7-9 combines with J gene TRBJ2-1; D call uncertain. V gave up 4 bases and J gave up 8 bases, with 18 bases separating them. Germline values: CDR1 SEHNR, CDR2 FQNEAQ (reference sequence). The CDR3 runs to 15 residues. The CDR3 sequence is CASSSTPLYVHEQFF. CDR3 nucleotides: TGTGCCAGCAGCTCCACCCCACTCTATGTCCATGAGCAGTTCTTC.

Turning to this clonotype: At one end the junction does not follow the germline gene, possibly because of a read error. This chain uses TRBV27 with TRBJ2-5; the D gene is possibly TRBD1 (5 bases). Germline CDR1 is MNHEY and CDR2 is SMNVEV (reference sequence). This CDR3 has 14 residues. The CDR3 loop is CTSRASGGLKTQYF. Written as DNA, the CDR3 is TGTACCAGCAGGGCATCGGGCGGCCTGAAGACCCAGTACTTC.

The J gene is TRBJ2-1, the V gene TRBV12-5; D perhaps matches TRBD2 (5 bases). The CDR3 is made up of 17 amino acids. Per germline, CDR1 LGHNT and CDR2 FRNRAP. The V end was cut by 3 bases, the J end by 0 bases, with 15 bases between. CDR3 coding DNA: TGTGCTAGTGGTTTCTCCGTAGAGGGAACCTCCTACAATGAGCAGTTCTTC. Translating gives CASGFSVEGTSYNEQFF.

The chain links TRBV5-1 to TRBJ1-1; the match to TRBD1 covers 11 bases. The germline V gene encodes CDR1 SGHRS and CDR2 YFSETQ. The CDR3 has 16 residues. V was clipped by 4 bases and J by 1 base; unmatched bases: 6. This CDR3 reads CASSPGQGARNTEAFF. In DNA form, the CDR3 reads TGCGCCAGCAGCCCAGGACAGGGGGCGCGGAACACTGAAGCTTTCTTT.

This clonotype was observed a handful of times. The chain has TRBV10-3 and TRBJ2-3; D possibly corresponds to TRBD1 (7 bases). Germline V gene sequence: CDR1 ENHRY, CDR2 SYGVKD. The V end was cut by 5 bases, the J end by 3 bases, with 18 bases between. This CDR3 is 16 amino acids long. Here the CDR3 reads CAISQGVQGRTDTQYF. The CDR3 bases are TGTGCCATCAGTCAGGGGGTGCAGGGGAGGACAGATACGCAGTATTTT.

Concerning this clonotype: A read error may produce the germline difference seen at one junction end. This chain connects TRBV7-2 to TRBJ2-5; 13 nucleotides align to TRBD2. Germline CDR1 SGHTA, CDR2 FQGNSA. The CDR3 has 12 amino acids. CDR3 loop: CASRLPGTSGVF. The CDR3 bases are TGTGCCAGTCGTCTCCCGGGGACTAGCGGGGTTTTC.